Listed below are T cell receptor beta chains from one sample, sequenced in a study of human T cells and chemical hapten exposure. TCRdb analysed the RACE reads with MiXCR anew, one entry per CDR3 protein. The data hold approximately 80,000 distinct CDR3 sequences, with 13% to 15% observed a single time. Material: whole blood, obtained in connection with sensitization to the hapten diphenylcyclopropenone (DPC). The receptor set was obtained from a woman in her forties or fifties with alopecia areata. Some clones in this sample may be carry-over from other donors' samples. CDR3s include the opening cysteine and the closing phenylalanine or tryptophan. A D gene is named only where the DNA matches it firmly. Expanded clones are given a class, and other clones once, few, many or no size at all.

>TRBJ2-2|TRBV6-5|TRBD1|-
TGTGCCAGCAGTTCTCCCGACAGGGGTACCGGGGAGCTGTTTTTT
CASSSPDRGTGELFF
>TRBJ2-5|TRBV11-2|TRBD1|many
TGTGCCAGCGGCTTCGGTCCAGGGGGCCGGGAGACCCAGTACTTC
CASGFGPGGRETQYF
>TRBJ2-1|TRBV9|-|-
TGTGCCAGAAAGTGGATTGGGGATGAGCAGTTCTTC
CARKWIGDEQFF
>TRBJ2-7|TRBV9|-|-
TGTGCCAGCAGCGCGGGACCCGGGGCCTACGAGCAGTACTTC
CASSAGPGAYEQYF
>TRBJ2-1|TRBV5-8|-|few
TGTGCCAGCAGCTTGGGAAGGGCCTACAATGAGCAGTTCTTC
CASSLGRAYNEQFF
>TRBJ2-7|TRBV28|-|once
TGTGCCAGCAGCCGAACTGGACTATCCCACGAGCAGTACTTC
CASSRTGLSHEQYF
>TRBJ2-5|TRBV29-1|-|few
TGCAGCGTTGGGAGGTTCGAGGGCCAAGAGACCCAGTACTTC
CSVGRFEGQETQYF
>TRBJ2-7|TRBV30|-|few
TGTGCCTGGAGCGAATCGTGGGAACCGTACGAGCAGTACTTC
CAWSESWEPYEQYF
>TRBJ2-3|TRBV29-1|-|many
TGCAGCGTTGAGGAAAACCCCCCACCAGATACGCAGTATTTT
CSVEENPPPDTQYF
>TRBJ1-3|TRBV7-2|-|-
TGTGCCAGCAGCTTACAGACCGGGACACCCAACACCATATATTTT
CASSLQTGTPNTIYF
>TRBJ2-7|TRBV20-1|-|few
TGCAGTGCTGACCCCAAAGGGGCGGCTTACGAGCAGTACTTC
CSADPKGAAYEQYF
>TRBJ2-7|TRBV9|-|-
TGTGCCAGCAGTGGGGACGGCTACGAGCAGTACTTC
CASSGDGYEQYF
>TRBJ2-4|TRBV24-1|-|-
TGTGCCACCAGTGATTCATCAGGGGGGCTCTGGGAAAACATTCAGTACTTC
CATSDSSGGLWENIQYF
>TRBJ2-5|TRBV10-3|TRBD2|few
TGTGCCATCAGTGGCGGGAGGGCGGAAGAGACCCAGTACTTC
CAISGGRAEETQYF